This T cell receptor beta chain derives from a study of blood T cell repertoires in COVID-19. Sequencing was performed with immunoSEQ multiplex PCR; in TCRdb, only in-frame clones are kept and a portion is missing. This sample carries roughly 350,000 clones, more than 70% of them seen once, and the ten largest clones take over 9.5%. Seattle enrolled patients during active infection and tracked them longitudinally. This clone was seen only a few times. Losses at the gene ends were 0 bases for V and 9 bases for J; bases not matched to a gene: 3. The CDR3 length is 14 residues. Germline V gene lookup returns CDR1 MGHRA and CDR2 YSYEKL.

The sample comprised peripheral blood. This sequence joins TRBV4-1 and TRBJ1-5; 9 nucleotides match TRBD1. This receptor was identified in a woman in her 30s with COVID-19, enrolled during active disease. CDR3 region: CASSQEQGARPQHF. Written as DNA, the CDR3 is TGCGCCAGCAGCCAAGAACAGGGGGCTAGGCCCCAGCATTTT.